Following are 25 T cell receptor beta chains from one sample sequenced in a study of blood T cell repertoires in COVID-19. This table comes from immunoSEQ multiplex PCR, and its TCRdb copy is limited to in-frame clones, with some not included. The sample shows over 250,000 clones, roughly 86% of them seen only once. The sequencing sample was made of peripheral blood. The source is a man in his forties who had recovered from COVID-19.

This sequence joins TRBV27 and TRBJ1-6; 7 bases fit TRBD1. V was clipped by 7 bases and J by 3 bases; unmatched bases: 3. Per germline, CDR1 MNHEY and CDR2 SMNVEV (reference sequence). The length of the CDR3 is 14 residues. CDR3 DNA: TGTGCCAGCAAAGGGACAGTCTATAATTCACCCCTCCACTTT. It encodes CASKGTVYNSPLHF.

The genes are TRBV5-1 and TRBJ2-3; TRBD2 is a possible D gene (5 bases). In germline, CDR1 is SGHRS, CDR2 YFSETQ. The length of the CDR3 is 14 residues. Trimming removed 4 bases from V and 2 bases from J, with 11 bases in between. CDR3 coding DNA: TGCGCCAGCAGCCTCTCGGGGAACACAGATACGCAGTATTTT. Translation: CASSLSGNTDTQYF.

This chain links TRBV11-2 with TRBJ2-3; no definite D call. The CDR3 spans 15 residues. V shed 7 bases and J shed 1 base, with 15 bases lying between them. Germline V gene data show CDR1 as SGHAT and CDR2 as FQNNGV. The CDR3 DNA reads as TGTGCCAGCATCCGTGGGCGAGAGCGCACAGATACGCAGTATTTT. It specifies CASIRGRERTDTQYF.

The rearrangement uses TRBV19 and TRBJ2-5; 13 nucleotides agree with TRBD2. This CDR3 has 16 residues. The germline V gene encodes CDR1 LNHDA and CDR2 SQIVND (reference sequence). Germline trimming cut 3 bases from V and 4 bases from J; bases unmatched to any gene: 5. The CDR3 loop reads CASSIVLAGGPETQYF. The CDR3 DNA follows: TGTGCCAGTAGTATCGTACTAGCGGGAGGGCCAGAGACCCAGTACTTC.

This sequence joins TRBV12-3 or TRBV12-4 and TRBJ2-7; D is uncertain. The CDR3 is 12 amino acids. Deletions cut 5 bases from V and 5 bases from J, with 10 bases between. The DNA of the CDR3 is TGTGCCAGCAGTGCGCTTGAAAACGAGCAGTACTTC. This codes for CASSALENEQYF.

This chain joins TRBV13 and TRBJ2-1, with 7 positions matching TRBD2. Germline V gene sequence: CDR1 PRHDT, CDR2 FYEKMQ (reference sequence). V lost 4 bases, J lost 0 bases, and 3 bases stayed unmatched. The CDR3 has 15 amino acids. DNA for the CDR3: TGTGCCAGCAGCTGGAGCGGGATCTCCTACAATGAGCAGTTCTTC. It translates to CASSWSGISYNEQFF.

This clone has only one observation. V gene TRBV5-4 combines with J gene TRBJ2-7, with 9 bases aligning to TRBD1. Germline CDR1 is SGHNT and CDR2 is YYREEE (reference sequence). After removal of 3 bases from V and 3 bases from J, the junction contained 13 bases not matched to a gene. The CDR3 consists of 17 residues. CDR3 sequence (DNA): TGTGCCAGCAGCTCCCCCCTCTTCCGGGACAGGGTCTACGAGCAGTACTTC. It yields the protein CASSSPLFRDRVYEQYF.

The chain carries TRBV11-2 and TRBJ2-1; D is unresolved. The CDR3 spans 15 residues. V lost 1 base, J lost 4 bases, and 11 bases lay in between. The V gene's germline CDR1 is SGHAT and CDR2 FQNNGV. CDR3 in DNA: TGTGCCAGCAGCTTAGGGCGGAGCACATACAATGAGCAGTTCTTC. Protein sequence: CASSLGRSTYNEQFF.

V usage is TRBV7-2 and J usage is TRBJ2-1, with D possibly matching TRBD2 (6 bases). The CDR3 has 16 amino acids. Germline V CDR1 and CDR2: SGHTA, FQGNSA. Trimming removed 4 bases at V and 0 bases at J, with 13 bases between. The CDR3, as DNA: TGTGCCAGCAGCTCCCGACTAGACATCTCCTACAATGAGCAGTTCTTC. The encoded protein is CASSSRLDISYNEQFF. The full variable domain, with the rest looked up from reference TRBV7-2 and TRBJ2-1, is GAGVSQSPSNKVTEKGKDVELRCDPISGHTALYWYRQSLGQGLEFLIYFQGNSAPDKSGLPSDRFSAERTGGSVSTLTIQRTQQEDSAVYLCASSSRLDISYNEQFFGPGTRLTVL.

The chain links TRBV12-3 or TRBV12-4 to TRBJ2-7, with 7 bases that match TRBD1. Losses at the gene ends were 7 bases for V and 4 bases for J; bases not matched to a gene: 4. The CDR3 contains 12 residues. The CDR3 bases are TGTGCCAGCACCACGACAGGGTACGAGCAGTACTTC. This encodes CASTTTGYEQYF.

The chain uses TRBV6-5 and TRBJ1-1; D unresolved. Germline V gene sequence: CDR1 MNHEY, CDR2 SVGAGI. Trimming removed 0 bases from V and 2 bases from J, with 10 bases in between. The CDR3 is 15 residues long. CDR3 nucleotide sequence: TGTGCCAGCAGTTACTCCGCGGTCCTTAACACTGAAGCTTTCTTT. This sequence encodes CASSYSAVLNTEAFF.

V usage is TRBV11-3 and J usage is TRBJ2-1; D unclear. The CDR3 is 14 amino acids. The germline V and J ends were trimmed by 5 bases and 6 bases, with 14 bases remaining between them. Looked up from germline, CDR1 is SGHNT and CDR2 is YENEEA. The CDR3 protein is CASSPAEQVNEQFF. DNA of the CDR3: TGTGCCAGCAGCCCGGCCGAGCAGGTCAATGAGCAGTTCTTC.

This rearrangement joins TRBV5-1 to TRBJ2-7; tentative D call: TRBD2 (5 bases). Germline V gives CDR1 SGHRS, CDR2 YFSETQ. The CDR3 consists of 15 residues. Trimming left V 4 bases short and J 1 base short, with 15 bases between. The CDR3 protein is CASSPRGRGSYEQYF. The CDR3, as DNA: TGCGCCAGCAGCCCCCGGGGAAGAGGTTCCTACGAGCAGTACTTC.

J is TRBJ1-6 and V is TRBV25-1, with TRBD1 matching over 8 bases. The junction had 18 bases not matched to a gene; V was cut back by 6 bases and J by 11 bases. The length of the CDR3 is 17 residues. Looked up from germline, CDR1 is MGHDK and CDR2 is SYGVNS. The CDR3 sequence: CASRATGTGGVEAPLHF. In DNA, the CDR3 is TGTGCCAGCAGGGCAACAGGGACAGGTGGGGTGGAGGCACCCCTCCACTTT.

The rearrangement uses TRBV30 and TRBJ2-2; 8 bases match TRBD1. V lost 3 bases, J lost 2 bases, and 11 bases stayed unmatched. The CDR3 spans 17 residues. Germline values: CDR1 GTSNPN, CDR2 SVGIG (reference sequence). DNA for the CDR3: TGTGCCTGGAGAGATCTAGGGACAGGTCCCAACACCGGGGAGCTGTTTTTT. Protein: CAWRDLGTGPNTGELFF.

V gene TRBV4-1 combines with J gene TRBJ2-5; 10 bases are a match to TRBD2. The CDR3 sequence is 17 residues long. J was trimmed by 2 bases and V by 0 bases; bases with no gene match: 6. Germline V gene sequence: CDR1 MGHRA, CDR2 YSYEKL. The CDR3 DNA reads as TGCGCCAGCAGCCAAGATCCTAGCGGGGGTTTACAAGAGACCCAGTACTTC. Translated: CASSQDPSGGLQETQYF.

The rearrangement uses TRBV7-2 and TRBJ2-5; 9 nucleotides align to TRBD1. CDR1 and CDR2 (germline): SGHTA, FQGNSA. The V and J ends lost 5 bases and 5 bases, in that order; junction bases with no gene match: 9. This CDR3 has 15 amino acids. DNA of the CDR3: TGTGCCAGCAGCGGCAACAGGGGGCGCTCGGAGACCCAGTACTTC. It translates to CASSGNRGRSETQYF.

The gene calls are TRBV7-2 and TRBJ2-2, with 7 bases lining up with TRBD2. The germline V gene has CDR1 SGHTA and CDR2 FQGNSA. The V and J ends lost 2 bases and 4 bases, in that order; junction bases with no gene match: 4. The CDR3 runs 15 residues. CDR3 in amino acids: CASSLLASGTGELFF. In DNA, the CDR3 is TGTGCCAGCAGCTTACTAGCTAGCGGCACCGGGGAGCTGTTTTTT.

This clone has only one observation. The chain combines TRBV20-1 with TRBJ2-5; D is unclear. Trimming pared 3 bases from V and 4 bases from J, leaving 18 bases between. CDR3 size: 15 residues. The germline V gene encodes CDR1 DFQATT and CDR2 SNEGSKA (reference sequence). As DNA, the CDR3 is TGCAGTGCTAGTGGGGTCTCCGGAGTCGGAGAGACCCAGTACTTC. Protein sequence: CSASGVSGVGETQYF.

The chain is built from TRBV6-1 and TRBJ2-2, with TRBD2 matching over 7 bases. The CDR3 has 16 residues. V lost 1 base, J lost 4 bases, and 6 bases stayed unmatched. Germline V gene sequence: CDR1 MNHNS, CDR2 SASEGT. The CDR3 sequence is CASSEVVAGATGELFF. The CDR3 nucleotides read TGTGCCAGCAGTGAAGTAGTGGCGGGAGCCACCGGGGAGCTGTTTTTT.

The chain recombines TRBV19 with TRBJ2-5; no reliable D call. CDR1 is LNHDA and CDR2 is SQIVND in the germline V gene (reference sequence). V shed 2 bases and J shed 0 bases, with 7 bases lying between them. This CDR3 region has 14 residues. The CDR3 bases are TGTGCCAGTAGTATACGCGCGTACCAAGAGACCCAGTACTTC. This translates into CASSIRAYQETQYF.

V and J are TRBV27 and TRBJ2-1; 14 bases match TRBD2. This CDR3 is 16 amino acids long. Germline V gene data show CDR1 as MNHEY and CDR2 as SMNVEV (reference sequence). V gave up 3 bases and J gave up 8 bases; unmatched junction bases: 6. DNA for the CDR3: TGTGCCAGCAGTTTGGGACTAGCGGGAGTGTTTGATGAGCAGTTCTTC. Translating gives CASSLGLAGVFDEQFF.

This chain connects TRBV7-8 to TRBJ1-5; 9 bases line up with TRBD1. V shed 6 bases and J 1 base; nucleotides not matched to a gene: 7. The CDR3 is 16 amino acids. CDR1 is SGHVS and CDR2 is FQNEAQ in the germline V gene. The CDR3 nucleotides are TGTGCCAGCAGTTCTAAACAGGGGGCAAGCAATCAGCCCCAGCATTTT. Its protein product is CASSSKQGASNQPQHF.

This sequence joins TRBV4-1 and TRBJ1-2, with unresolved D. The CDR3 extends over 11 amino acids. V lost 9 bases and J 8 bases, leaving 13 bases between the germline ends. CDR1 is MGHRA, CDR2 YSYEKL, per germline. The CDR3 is CARISFGGYTF. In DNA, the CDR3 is TGCGCCAGGATTAGCTTTGGCGGCTACACCTTC.

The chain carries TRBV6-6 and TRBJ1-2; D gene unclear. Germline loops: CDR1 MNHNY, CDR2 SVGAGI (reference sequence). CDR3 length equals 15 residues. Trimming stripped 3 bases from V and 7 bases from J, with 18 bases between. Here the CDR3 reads CASSYDLIPGSGYTF. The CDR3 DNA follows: TGTGCCAGCAGTTATGATTTAATCCCGGGAAGTGGCTACACCTTC.